The source of this T cell receptor (beta chain) is a study of cytomegalovirus exposure and HLA in healthy donors. The overall study: The Caucasian-associated ancestry cluster held roughly 81% of over 350 genotyped donors. Study results and caveats: Later analysis indicated greater clonal expansion among HLA-associated TCR beta chains than among equally common other chains. In a later analysis, a genetic analysis reported fewer productive-TCR N-insertions in an Asian-associated ancestry cluster than the cohort average. Because they were indistinguishable, some V segments, including TRBV6-2 and TRBV6-3, were excluded.

The PCR ran on 60 Vbeta and 13 Jbeta primers. Profiled with immunoSEQ multiplex PCR; TCRdb holds only in-frame clones, not every one. The repertoire holds roughly 100,000 clones, with 70% to 80% as singletons. Trimming stripped 1 base from V and 6 bases from J, with 12 bases between. CDR1 is SGHAT, CDR2 FQDESV, per germline (reference sequence). CDR3 length: 14 amino acids. This clone was seen more than once but under ten times. Its antigen is not identified. The chain has TRBV11-1 and TRBJ1-1; D unresolved. This TCR came from a male donor in good health and CMV-seropositive. The sequenced sample was PBMCs. CDR3 DNA: TGTGCCAGCAGCTTAGTGTCAGATGTGTCTGAAGCTTTCTTT. This codes for CASSLVSDVSEAFF.